This entry lists 29 T cell receptor beta chains sequenced from one sample in a study of beta chain features in type 1 diabetes. The authors reverse transcribed all of the isolated RNA, so sequencing captured expressed TCRB transcripts. The assay was immunoSEQ multiplex PCR, and TCRdb's table has in-frame clones only and misses some. The data show 250,000 to 350,000 clones, 14% seen once. Their antigens remain unidentified. Study-level results: When Type 1 diabetes patients were examined, their TCRB CDR3s proved moderately but significantly shorter in all four CD4+ subsets.

Material: naive CD4+ T cells from blood. The receptors come from a man aged 30 to 39 with type 1 diabetes.

V is TRBV4-2 and J is TRBJ2-2; 12 bases match TRBD2. The germline gives CDR1 LGHNA, CDR2 YNFKEQ. The CDR3 length is 16 residues. J was trimmed by 3 bases and V by 4 bases; bases with no gene match: 3. The CDR3 nucleotides are TGTGCCAGCAGCCGGCCTAGCGGGAGGGACACCGGGGAGCTGTTTTTT. It codes for CASSRPSGRDTGELFF.

The chain uses TRBV7-2 and TRBJ2-6, with D perhaps matching TRBD1 (6 bases). This CDR3 has 18 amino acids. Germline loops: CDR1 SGHTA, CDR2 FQGNSA. Between the trimmed V and J ends, which lost 2 bases and 1 base, there was a span of 15 bases. CDR3 DNA: TGTGCCAGCAGCTTACAGGCCCTAGGGGGTTCTGGGGCCAACGTCCTGACTTTC. It codes for CASSLQALGGSGANVLTF.

This sequence joins TRBV7-3 and TRBJ1-5, with unresolved D. In germline, CDR1 is SGHTA, CDR2 FQGTGA. V dropped 2 bases and J dropped 5 bases, with 10 bases sitting between them. The CDR3 spans 14 residues. The CDR3 region is CASSLYGPDQPQHF. The CDR3 nucleotides read TGTGCCAGCAGCTTATATGGGCCCGATCAGCCCCAGCATTTT.

This clone was observed a few times. The chain uses TRBV7-9 and TRBJ2-7; possibly TRBD1 for D (6 bases). Trimming pared 5 bases from V and 4 bases from J, leaving 12 bases between. In germline, CDR1 is SEHNR, CDR2 FQNEAQ (reference sequence). The CDR3 runs 13 residues. This chain's CDR3 is CASSTRTVYEQYF. The CDR3 DNA reads TGTGCCAGCAGCACCCGGACAGTATACGAGCAGTACTTC.

This clone has a handful of counts. The gene calls are TRBV14 and TRBJ2-1, with a tentative D call TRBD1 (5 bases). From germline, CDR1 is SGHDN and CDR2 FVKESK. The CDR3 has 15 amino acids. V lost 0 bases and J lost 4, with 10 bases in between. In DNA, the CDR3 is TGTGCCAGCAGCCAAGATCGCCCAGGGTACAATGAGCAGTTCTTC. This encodes CASSQDRPGYNEQFF.

In its sample, this clone was seen a few times. CDR3 DNA: TGTGCCAGCAGCTTGGTGGTGACAGGGCGTTCAGATACGCAGTATTTT. This codes for CASSLVVTGRSDTQYF. The genes are TRBV5-6 and TRBJ2-3; TRBD1 matches at 7 bases. The CDR3 is 16 amino acids. With 0 bases clipped from V and 4 bases from J, the junction kept 8 bases outside the gene matches. The germline CDR1 and CDR2 sequences are SGHDT and YYEEEE.

The table lists this clone with a few counts. The chain employs TRBV18 and TRBJ2-1, with D uncertain. Germline CDR1 and CDR2: KGHSH and LQKENI. With 2 bases removed from V and 4 bases from J, the gap between germline ends came to 9 bases. This CDR3 spans 14 amino acids. CDR3 in amino acids: CASSPSETYNEQFF. The CDR3 DNA is TGTGCCAGCTCACCATCGGAGACTTACAATGAGCAGTTCTTC.

This clone was seen only a few times. This chain uses TRBV2 with TRBJ2-2, with 8 bases identical to TRBD1. Germline lookup yields CDR1 SNHLY and CDR2 FYNNEI. The V segment lost 4 bases and the J segment 4 bases; nucleotides outside the gene matches: 5. The CDR3 consists of 15 residues. The CDR3 loop is CASSGWTGSTGELFF. CDR3 DNA sequence: TGTGCCAGCAGTGGATGGACAGGGAGCACCGGGGAGCTGTTTTTT.

The table lists this clone with a count of one. This sequence joins TRBV11-3 and TRBJ2-1; 7 bases are shared with TRBD2. J was trimmed by 5 bases and V by 6 bases; bases with no gene match: 4. The CDR3 loop spans 13 amino acids. Per the germline V gene, CDR1 is SGHNT and CDR2 is YENEEA. The CDR3 is CASSWEGHNEQFF. The CDR3 bases are TGTGCCAGCAGTTGGGAGGGCCACAATGAGCAGTTCTTC. Full variable domain (outside the CDR3, taken from reference TRBV11-3 and TRBJ2-1): EAGVVQSPRYKIIEKKQPVAFWCNPISGHNTLYWYLQNLGQGPELLIRYENEEAVDDSQLPKDRFSAERLKGVDSTLKIQPAELGDSAVYLCASSWEGHNEQFFGPGTRLTVL.

The chain employs TRBV5-1 and TRBJ2-6, with D possibly being TRBD1 (5 bases). Germline V gene lookup returns CDR1 SGHRS and CDR2 YFSETQ. This CDR3 region has 14 residues. Trimming took off 7 bases at V and 1 base at J, with 9 bases between the two ends. The CDR3 DNA reads as TGCGCCAGCCTGGACACATCTGGGGCCAACGTCCTGACTTTC. Residues: CASLDTSGANVLTF.

This clone turned up a few times. The chain uses TRBV7-8 and TRBJ1-5; 8 bases agree with TRBD1. The germline CDR1 and CDR2 sequences are SGHVS and FQNEAQ. The CDR3 runs to 22 residues. Losses at the gene ends were 4 bases for V and 1 base for J; bases not matched to a gene: 24. The CDR3 bases are TGTGCCAGCAGCTCAAACAAACTCTTGTCCCGGGACAGGCGGGGCAGCAATCAGCCCCAGCATTTT. This sequence encodes CASSSNKLLSRDRRGSNQPQHF.

The V and J genes are TRBV11-3 and TRBJ2-7, with 9 bases identical to TRBD1. The CDR3 covers 16 residues. Looked up from germline, CDR1 is SGHNT and CDR2 is YENEEA. Germline trimming cut 5 bases from V and 3 bases from J; bases unmatched to any gene: 11. The CDR3 loop reads CASSPGWGQGDYEQYF. The CDR3 nucleotides are TGTGCCAGCAGCCCCGGGTGGGGACAGGGTGACTACGAGCAGTACTTC.

This clone was found a few times. This sequence joins TRBV18 and TRBJ1-2; TRBD1 matches 7 bases. CDR1 and CDR2 (germline): KGHSH, LQKENI. The J segment lost 1 base and the V segment lost 6 bases, leaving 5 bases of the junction unmatched. There are 14 residues in the CDR3. In nucleotides, the CDR3 is TGTGCCAGCTCTCAACAGGGGATTAACTATGGCTACACCTTC. This codes for CASSQQGINYGYTF. Together with reference TRBV18 and TRBJ1-2, the CDR3 gives the full variable domain: NAGVMQNPRHLVRRRGQEARLRCSPMKGHSHVYWYRQLPEEGLKFMVYLQKENIIDESGMPKERFSAEFPKEGPSILRIQQVVRGDSAAYFCASSQQGINYGYTFGSGTRLTVV.

This clone was seen only a few times. The genes are TRBV6-5 and TRBJ1-1; D is uncertain. The CDR3 covers 15 residues. V was shortened by 0 bases and J by 3 bases, with 11 bases between the two germline ends. The germline CDR1 and CDR2 sequences are MNHEY and SVGAGI. The CDR3: CASSYSSLGDTEAFF. In nucleotides, the CDR3 is TGTGCCAGCAGTTACTCATCTCTTGGAGACACTGAAGCTTTCTTT.

The rearrangement links TRBV15 to TRBJ2-2; 12 positions match TRBD2. Germline values: CDR1 LNHNV, CDR2 YYDKDF (reference sequence). The V segment lost 3 bases and the J segment 3 bases; nucleotides outside the gene matches: 5. The CDR3 is 17 amino acids. CDR3 region: CATSRTGTSGYTGELFF. For the CDR3, the DNA is TGTGCCACCAGCAGGACGGGGACTAGCGGGTACACCGGGGAGCTGTTTTTT. Full variable domain (remainder filled in from reference TRBV15 and TRBJ2-2): DAMVIQNPRYQVTQFGKPVTLSCSQTLNHNVMYWYQQKSSQAPKLLFHYYDKDFNNEADTPDNFQSRRPNTSFCFLDIRSPGLGDTAMYLCATSRTGTSGYTGELFFGEGSRLTVL.

This clone appeared a few times. This chain joins TRBV11-2 and TRBJ2-1, with D possibly being TRBD2 (6 bases). The CDR3 consists of 14 residues. The V gene's germline CDR1 is SGHAT and CDR2 FQNNGV. Trimming took 5 bases from V and 5 from J, leaving 13 bases between them. The CDR3 sequence is CASSSAGIDNEQFF. As DNA, the CDR3 is TGTGCCAGCAGCAGCGCGGGGATAGACAATGAGCAGTTCTTC.

This clone was counted only a few times. This chain joins TRBV28 and TRBJ2-1, with 8 bases that match TRBD1. Germline-derived CDR1 and CDR2 are MDHEN and SYDVKM. The CDR3 contains 14 residues. V was clipped by 5 bases and J by 8 bases; unmatched bases: 8. In DNA form, the CDR3 reads TGTGCCAGCAGTCAGGGACAGGTGAGGCATGAGCAGTTCTTC. Its translation is CASSQGQVRHEQFF. Based on the CDR3 plus reference TRBV28 and TRBJ2-1, the full variable domain is DVKVTQSSRYLVKRTGEKVFLECVQDMDHENMFWYRQDPGLGLRLIYFSYDVKMKEKGDIPEGYSVSREKKERFSLILESASTNQTSMYLCASSQGQVRHEQFFGPGTRLTVL.

This clone was seen only a few times. This sequence joins TRBV9 and TRBJ2-5, with D maybe TRBD1 (7 bases). CDR1 and CDR2 from the germline V gene are SGDLS and YYNGEE. The CDR3 runs 15 residues. Trimming cost V 1 base and J 5 bases, with 15 bases left between them. The CDR3 DNA is TGTGCCAGCAGCGTACTTGGACAGGCGGGGGAGACCCAGTACTTC. Translated, it gives CASSVLGQAGETQYF.

The chain employs TRBV4-2 and TRBJ1-5; 8 bases map to TRBD1. This CDR3 has 15 amino acids. Trimming at V came to 3 bases and at J to 1 base, leaving 2 bases not matched to a gene. In germline, CDR1 is LGHNA, CDR2 YNFKEQ. The CDR3: CASSQTGASNQPQHF. The CDR3 DNA sequence: TGTGCCAGCAGCCAGACAGGGGCGAGCAATCAGCCCCAGCATTTT.

With regard to this clone: This specimen includes other DNA sequences encoding the same CDR3. The chain joins TRBV7-8 to TRBJ1-1; possibly TRBD1 for D (5 bases). The V gene's germline CDR1 is SGHVS and CDR2 FQNEAQ. Trimming removed 5 bases from V and 1 base from J, with 8 bases in between. The CDR3 length is 13 residues. The CDR3 protein is CASSLQENTEAFF. CDR3 in DNA: TGTGCCAGCAGCCTACAGGAGAACACTGAAGCTTTCTTT. The complete variable domain, with remaining parts taken from reference TRBV7-8 and TRBJ1-1, reads GAGVSQSPRYKVAKRGQDVALRCDPISGHVSLFWYQQALGQGPEFLTYFQNEAQLDKSGLPSDRFFAERPEGSVSTLKIQRTQQEDSAVYLCASSLQENTEAFFGQGTRLTVV.

The chain links TRBV25-1 to TRBJ2-1, with a possible D match to TRBD1 (5 bases). V was trimmed by 5 bases and J by 2 bases, leaving 13 bases between them. This CDR3 spans 15 amino acids. The germline CDR1 and CDR2 sequences are MGHDK and SYGVNS. The CDR3 DNA sequence: TGTGCCAGCAGTACCACCCAGGGTGCCTACAATGAGCAGTTCTTC. Amino acids: CASSTTQGAYNEQFF.

In DNA form, the CDR3 reads TGTGCCAGCAGTAAGGGACTAGCCAAAAACATTCAGTACTTC. This encodes CASSKGLAKNIQYF. This chain joins TRBV27 and TRBJ2-4; a possible D gene is TRBD2 (6 bases). There are 14 residues in the CDR3. V was pared by 5 bases and J by 0 bases, with 8 bases between. CDR1 and CDR2 from the germline V gene are MNHEY and SMNVEV (reference sequence).

The CDR3 reads CASSLVAGVQTQYF. For the CDR3, the DNA is TGTGCCAGCAGCTTAGTAGCGGGAGTTCAGACCCAGTACTTC. This chain links TRBV11-1 with TRBJ2-5; 9 nucleotides line up with TRBD2. V dropped 1 base and J dropped 6; count of bases not matched to a gene: 3. Germline loops: CDR1 SGHAT, CDR2 FQDESV (reference sequence). The CDR3 spans 14 residues.

The chain is built from TRBV20-1 and TRBJ2-7; the D gene is possibly TRBD2 (5 bases). V was cut by 2 bases and J by 5 bases, with 7 bases left in between. The CDR3 has 11 amino acids. CDR1 and CDR2 (germline): DFQATT, SNEGSKA (reference sequence). CDR3 DNA: TGCAGTGCTAGACTGCGGGACGAGCAGTACTTC. It specifies CSARLRDEQYF.

V and J are TRBV7-2 and TRBJ2-7; D call uncertain. This CDR3 region has 11 residues. Trimming removed 8 bases from V and 2 bases from J, with 7 bases in between. CDR1 and CDR2 (germline): SGHTA, FQGNSA. CDR3 sequence: CASSEAYEQYF. DNA for the CDR3: TGTGCCAGCTCCGAGGCCTACGAGCAGTACTTC.

The chain links TRBV5-1 to TRBJ2-3, with unresolved D. The V end lost 2 bases, the J end lost 6 bases, and 7 bases lay between the germline ends. Germline V lookup: CDR1 SGHRS, CDR2 YFSETQ. There are 12 residues in the CDR3. The CDR3 coding sequence is TGCGCCAGCAGCTTACCCCAGGATACGCAGTATTTT. Protein: CASSLPQDTQYF. The complete variable domain, with remaining parts taken from reference TRBV5-1 and TRBJ2-3, reads KAGVTQTPRYLIKTRGQQVTLSCSPISGHRSVSWYQQTPGQGLQFLFEYFSETQRNKGNFPGRFSGRQFSNSRSEMNVSTLELGDSALYLCASSLPQDTQYFGPGTRLTVL.

V is TRBV28 and J is TRBJ2-7; D is ambiguous. CDR1 is MDHEN, CDR2 SYDVKM, per germline. The ends were cut back, 1 base at V and 0 bases at J, with 7 bases in the middle. The CDR3 extends over 14 amino acids. CDR3 protein: CASSLLVSSYEQYF. As DNA, the CDR3 is TGTGCCAGCAGTTTATTGGTGAGCTCCTACGAGCAGTACTTC.

This clone has only a few counts. The V gene is TRBV28, the J gene TRBJ1-2, with D uncertain. The CDR3 is 13 amino acids. Trimming removed 3 bases from V and 3 bases from J, with 8 bases in between. CDR1 is MDHEN and CDR2 is SYDVKM in the germline V gene. The CDR3 nucleotides read TGTGCCAGCAGTTTGCCAGAATACTATGGCTACACCTTC. As protein: CASSLPEYYGYTF.

This clone was counted a few times. The rearrangement uses TRBV6-6 and TRBJ2-7, with a weak D call TRBD1 (7 bases). The CDR3 totals 14 residues. Trimming shortened V by 7 bases and J by 2 bases, and 15 bases separated the two germline ends. CDR1 and CDR2 from the germline V gene are MNHNY and SVGAGI (reference sequence). The CDR3 region is CASTLAGQTYEQYF. The DNA for the CDR3 is TGTGCCAGCACCCTCGCGGGACAGACCTACGAGCAGTACTTC.